This TCR beta chain came from a study of blood T cell repertoires in COVID-19. On the study more broadly: Donors in the United States, Italy and Spain gave samples during acute or convalescent COVID-19.

From germline, CDR1 is SEHNR and CDR2 FQNEAQ (reference sequence). The CDR3 totals 15 residues. Germline trimming cut 2 bases from V and 7 bases from J; bases unmatched to any gene: 5. The repertoire was sequenced with immunoSEQ multiplex PCR; TCRdb's copy has only in-frame clones and lacks some. The sample yields about 490,000 clones, 75% to 90% seen once. Sequencing was done on a sample of peripheral blood. The chain combines TRBV7-9 with TRBJ2-2, with 9 bases matching TRBD1. This sequence originates from a human donor in a cohort sampled during active COVID-19. The CDR3 nucleotides are TGTGCCAGCAGCTTAAGGACAGGGGTGAACGGGGAGCTGTTTTTT. This encodes CASSLRTGVNGELFF.